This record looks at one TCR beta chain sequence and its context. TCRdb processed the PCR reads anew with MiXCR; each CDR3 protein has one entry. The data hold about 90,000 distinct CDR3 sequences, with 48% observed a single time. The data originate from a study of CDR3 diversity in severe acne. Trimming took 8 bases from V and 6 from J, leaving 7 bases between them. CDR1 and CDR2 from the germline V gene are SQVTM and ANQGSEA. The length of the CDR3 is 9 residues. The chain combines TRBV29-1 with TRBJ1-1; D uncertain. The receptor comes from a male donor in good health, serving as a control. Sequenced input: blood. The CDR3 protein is CSPGAEAFF. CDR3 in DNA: TGCAGCCCCGGCGCTGAAGCTTTCTTT.